A selection of T cell receptor beta chains follows, all from one sample in a study of blood T cell repertoires in COVID-19. Data came from immunoSEQ multiplex PCR; TCRdb stores just in-frame clones and leaves some out. This table has fewer than 350,000 clones, roughly 88% appearing once. The source material was PBMCs or T cells enriched from blood (not recorded which). Source of these receptors: a woman between 25 and 40 years old who had recovered from COVID-19. The CDR3 runs from the conserved cysteine through the conserved F or W. D genes are given only for firm matches. A clone size is listed for some rows: how often the clone was seen (once, few, many), or a class if it is expanded.

TGTGCCAGCAGACAGCAACTAGCGGGAGGCAATGAGCAGTTCTTC CASRQQLAGGNEQFF TRBD2 TRBV6-6 - TRBJ2-1
TGTGCCAGCAGTCCACTGAGCGGGAGTTTGGGTATTGAGCAGTTCTTC CASSPLSGSLGIEQFF TRBD2 TRBV6-4 once TRBJ2-1
TGTGCCAGCAGTGGACCAGGGGGGTCCGGCTACACCTTC CASSGPGGSGYTF TRBD1 TRBV6-4 - TRBJ1-2
TGTGCCAGCAGCATGAGCACCGGGGAGCTGTTTTTT CASSMSTGELFF - TRBV3-1/TRBV3-2 - TRBJ2-2
TGTGCCAGCAGCCAAGGTTTCAGTTCATCACCCCTCCACTTT CASSQGFSSSPLHF - TRBV3-1/TRBV3-2 few TRBJ1-6
TGTGCCAGAAGCCTCGGGGATCGTACAGGGGCGACCGGGGAGCTGTTTTTT CARSLGDRTGATGELFF TRBD1 TRBV5-3 - TRBJ2-2
TGTGCCGGAACTTGGGACAGGGACCACAATGAGCAGTTCTTC CAGTWDRDHNEQFF TRBD1 TRBV2 once TRBJ2-1
TGCGCCAGCAGCGCGGGAGGGGAGACCCAGTACTTC CASSAGGETQYF TRBD2 TRBV5-1 - TRBJ2-5
TGCAGCGTTGAAATAGAGCTGGACAAAGGGCAGTTCTTC CSVEIELDKGQFF - TRBV29-1 - TRBJ2-1
TGTGCCAGCAGGGACCTCGGGACAGGGAACACCGGGGAGCTGTTTTTT CASRDLGTGNTGELFF TRBD1 TRBV11-2 - TRBJ2-2
TGCAGCGTCAAAGAGCCAGGGGGCGTCGCTGAAGCTTTCTTT CSVKEPGGVAEAFF TRBD1 TRBV29-1 few TRBJ1-1
TGTGCCAGCAGTCTCGGACAGGGATGGATTTCCCTCCACTTT CASSLGQGWISLHF TRBD1 TRBV6-5 few TRBJ1-6
TGTGCCAGCAGCTTGACTAGCAGGGCCTACAATGAGCAGTTCTTC CASSLTSRAYNEQFF TRBD2 TRBV7-3 - TRBJ2-1
TGTGCCTGGAGTGTTCGGGGGGCGAACATTCAGTACTTC CAWSVRGANIQYF - TRBV30 - TRBJ2-4
TGTGCCTGGGGAGCCGGGGTCGACTCCTATAATTCACCCCTCCACTTT CAWGAGVDSYNSPLHF - TRBV30 - TRBJ1-6
TGTGCCAGTAGTACTACTAGCGGGGCCTACGAGCAGTACTTC CASSTTSGAYEQYF TRBD2 TRBV19 - TRBJ2-7
TGTGCCAGCAGTTGGACTAGCGCAAGCTCCTACGAGCAGTACTTC CASSWTSASSYEQYF TRBD2 TRBV27 once TRBJ2-7
TGTGCCAGCAGCGGGACAGCCATTCTCACTGAAGCTTTCTTT CASSGTAILTEAFF TRBD1 TRBV28 - TRBJ1-1
TGTGCCAGCAGCTTGGCCCGTCGGACAGGAAACACCATATATTTT CASSLARRTGNTIYF - TRBV5-6 - TRBJ1-3
TGTGCCAGCAGCTTGGACAGGGTTAACGTCTATGGCTACACCTTC CASSLDRVNVYGYTF - TRBV5-4 few TRBJ1-2
TGTGCCAGCAGTGACTCCTACAGGGGGCGGAGAGGCTACACCTTC CASSDSYRGRRGYTF TRBD1 TRBV6-5 - TRBJ1-2
TGTGCCAGCAGCAAAGCCGGACTAGCCGGGGGTGGTGAGACCCAGTACTTC CASSKAGLAGGGETQYF - TRBV21-1 - TRBJ2-5
TGTGCCAGCTGGGAGTCGCCAGGGAACACCGGGGAGCTGTTTTTT CASWESPGNTGELFF - TRBV9 - TRBJ2-2
TGTGCCAGCAGTCAGGAACTGGTGGGTGAAGCTTTCTTT CASSQELVGEAFF - TRBV11-2 few TRBJ1-1
TGTGCCAGCAGCCCCTGGCGGCCTCGCGGGAGCTCCTACAATGAGCAGTTCTTC CASSPWRPRGSSYNEQFF TRBD2 TRBV11-2 - TRBJ2-1
TGTGCCAGCAGTTACGCGCGAGCCACAGATACGCAGTATTTT CASSYARATDTQYF - TRBV6-2/TRBV6-3 - TRBJ2-3
TGTGCCAGCAGCCTTGACAGGGAAGAGCAGTTCTTC CASSLDREEQFF TRBD1 TRBV5-4 - TRBJ2-1
TGTGCCAGTAGTCCCAACCACAGGGCTGAGGCGCAGTACTTC CASSPNHRAEAQYF - TRBV19 - TRBJ2-7
TGTGCCAGCAGTCTCACCGGGACTAGCGGCTACGAGCAGTACTTC CASSLTGTSGYEQYF TRBD2 TRBV27 - TRBJ2-7
TGTGCCAGCAGTGAAAACCTAAGTTACGAGCAGTACTTC CASSENLSYEQYF - TRBV2 - TRBJ2-7
TGTGCCATCAGTGGGAGAGGGAACACTGAAGCTTTCTTT CAISGRGNTEAFF - TRBV10-3 few TRBJ1-1